One and the same sample provided the 8 T cell receptor beta chains below, sequenced in a study of cytomegalovirus exposure and HLA in healthy donors. The primer mix had 60 Vbeta and 13 Jbeta primers. Profiled with immunoSEQ multiplex PCR; TCRdb holds only in-frame clones, not every one. The sample has fewer than 200,000 clones; 65% to 75% are singletons. The specimen was PBMCs. These receptors were taken from a human donor in good health.

In its sample, this clone was seen a few times. V is TRBV4-1 and J is TRBJ2-6; D gene unclear. Trimming removed 1 base at V and 2 bases at J, with 6 bases between. Germline CDR1 reads MGHRA; CDR2 reads YSYEKL. CDR3 size: 15 residues. This CDR3 reads CASSQAQAGANVLTF. The CDR3 nucleotides read TGCGCCAGCAGCCAAGCGCAGGCTGGGGCCAACGTCCTGACTTTC.

The chain is built from TRBV7-8 and TRBJ2-7, with 10 bases matching TRBD2. The CDR3 contains 15 residues. Germline values: CDR1 SGHVS, CDR2 FQNEAQ. The V and J ends lost 4 bases and 7 bases, in that order; junction bases with no gene match: 10. The CDR3 DNA sequence: TGTGCCAGCAGCTCACTTAGCGGGGGGAATAAGGAGCAGTACTTC. It encodes CASSSLSGGNKEQYF. Using reference TRBV7-8 and TRBJ2-7 for the parts outside the CDR3, the full variable domain is GAGVSQSPRYKVAKRGQDVALRCDPISGHVSLFWYQQALGQGPEFLTYFQNEAQLDKSGLPSDRFFAERPEGSVSTLKIQRTQQEDSAVYLCASSSLSGGNKEQYFGPGTRLTVT.

The CDR3 coding sequence is TGTGCCAGCAGCTTAGGGCAGTACAATGAGCAGTTCTTC. Its translation: CASSLGQYNEQFF. The chain links TRBV7-8 to TRBJ2-1, with no clear D. This CDR3 spans 13 amino acids. CDR1 is SGHVS and CDR2 is FQNEAQ in the germline V gene. V was shortened by 1 base and J by 4 bases, with 5 bases between the two germline ends.

The rearrangement links TRBV5-1 to TRBJ1-6, with D perhaps matching TRBD1 (5 bases). Per germline, CDR1 SGHRS and CDR2 YFSETQ. This CDR3 is 14 amino acids long. The ends were cut back, 4 bases at V and 7 bases at J, with 12 bases in the middle. The CDR3 sequence: CASSPTGSNSPLHF. The DNA for the CDR3 is TGCGCCAGCAGCCCCACAGGTTCGAATTCACCCCTCCACTTT.

The chain uses TRBV2 and TRBJ2-7; 7 bases align to TRBD1. The CDR3 has 15 residues. V dropped 4 bases and J dropped 10; count of bases not matched to a gene: 16. In germline, CDR1 is SNHLY, CDR2 FYNNEI. The CDR3 spells CASSAGPGTDLGQYF. The CDR3 region has the DNA TGTGCCAGCAGTGCGGGGCCCGGGACAGATCTGGGTCAGTACTTC.

The chain carries TRBV6-5 and TRBJ1-1, with D hard to call. Germline values: CDR1 MNHEY, CDR2 SVGAGI. V was clipped by 7 bases and J by 9 bases, with 18 bases between them. The CDR3 runs 13 residues. The CDR3 loop is CASIRPGDRKAFF. The CDR3 coding sequence is TGTGCCAGCATCCGCCCGGGAGACCGTAAAGCTTTCTTT.

For this clone: A much larger clone is a single base away; this may be a read error. V is TRBV13 and J is TRBJ2-3, with 10 positions matching TRBD2. In germline, CDR1 is PRHDT, CDR2 FYEKMQ (reference sequence). The junction had 3 bases not matched to a gene; V was cut back by 5 bases and J by 1 base. This CDR3 has 15 amino acids. CDR3 nucleotide sequence: TGTGCCAGCAGCATAACTAGCGGGGGCACAGATACGCAGTATTTT. This encodes CASSITSGGTDTQYF.

The chain combines TRBV7-2 with TRBJ1-5; 7 bases agree with TRBD1. Germline CDR1 and CDR2: SGHTA and FQGNSA. V lost 5 bases and J lost 2; bases outside the gene matches: 9. The CDR3 consists of 16 residues. CDR3 bases: TGTGCCAGCAGCCCTCAACCTGGGACAGGCAATCAGCCCCAGCATTTT. Translation gives CASSPQPGTGNQPQHF.